This T cell receptor (beta chain) is from a study of cytomegalovirus exposure and HLA in healthy donors. At the level of the study: Falling in the Caucasian-associated ancestry cluster were about 82% of about 400 genotyped donors.

Primers included in the PCR were 60 Vbeta and 13 Jbeta primers. The data were produced by immunoSEQ multiplex PCR, yet TCRdb's version contains in-frame clones alone and is incomplete. Of 98,000 or so clones in the sample, about 79% were seen once. The V and J ends lost 9 bases and 4 bases respectively, with 13 bases between them. This CDR3 is built from 13 residues. The germline V gene encodes CDR1 LNHDA and CDR2 SQIVND (reference sequence). Sequencing was done on a sample of PBMCs. The rearrangement uses TRBV19 and TRBJ1-3; D is undetermined. This receptor was taken from a man aged 55 to 70 in good health and CMV-seropositive. This CDR3 is CASSKTGGNTIYF. CDR3 in DNA: TGTGCCAGCTCCAAAACGGGGGGAAACACCATATATTTT.